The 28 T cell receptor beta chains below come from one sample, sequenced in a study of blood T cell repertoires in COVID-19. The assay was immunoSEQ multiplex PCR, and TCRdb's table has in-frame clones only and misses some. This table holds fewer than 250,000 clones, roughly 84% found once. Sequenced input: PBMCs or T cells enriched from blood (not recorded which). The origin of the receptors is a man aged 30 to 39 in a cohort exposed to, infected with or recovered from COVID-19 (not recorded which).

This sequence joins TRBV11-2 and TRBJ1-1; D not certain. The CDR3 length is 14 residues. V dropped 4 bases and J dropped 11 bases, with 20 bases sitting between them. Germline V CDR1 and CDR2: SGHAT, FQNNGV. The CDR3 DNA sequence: TGTGCCAGCAGCTCCCTCGGGGAGGCGACCTCCGCTTTCTTT. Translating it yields CASSSLGEATSAFF. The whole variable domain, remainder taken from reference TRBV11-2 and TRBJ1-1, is EAGVAQSPRYKIIEKRQSVAFWCNPISGHATLYWYQQILGQGPKLLIQFQNNGVVDDSQLPKDRFSAERLKGVDSTLKIQPAKLEDSAVYLCASSSLGEATSAFFGQGTRLTVV.

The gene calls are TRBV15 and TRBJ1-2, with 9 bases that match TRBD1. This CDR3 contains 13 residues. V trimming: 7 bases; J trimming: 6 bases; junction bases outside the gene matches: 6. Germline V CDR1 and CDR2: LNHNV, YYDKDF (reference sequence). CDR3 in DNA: TGTGCCACCACCCCGGGACAGGGTCATGGCTACACCTTC. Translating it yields CATTPGQGHGYTF.

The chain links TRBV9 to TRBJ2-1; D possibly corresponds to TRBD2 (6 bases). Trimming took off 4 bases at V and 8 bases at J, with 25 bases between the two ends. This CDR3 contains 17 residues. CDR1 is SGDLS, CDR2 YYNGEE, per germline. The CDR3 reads CASSLQARGRGFHEQFF. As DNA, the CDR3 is TGTGCCAGCAGCTTACAGGCTCGCGGGCGGGGTTTCCATGAGCAGTTCTTC.

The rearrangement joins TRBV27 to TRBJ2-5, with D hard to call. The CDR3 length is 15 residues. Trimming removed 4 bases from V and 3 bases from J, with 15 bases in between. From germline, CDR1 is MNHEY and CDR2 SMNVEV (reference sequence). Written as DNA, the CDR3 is TGTGCCAGCAGTTCAAATCTACGAGGTGAAGAGACCCAGTACTTC. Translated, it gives CASSSNLRGEETQYF.

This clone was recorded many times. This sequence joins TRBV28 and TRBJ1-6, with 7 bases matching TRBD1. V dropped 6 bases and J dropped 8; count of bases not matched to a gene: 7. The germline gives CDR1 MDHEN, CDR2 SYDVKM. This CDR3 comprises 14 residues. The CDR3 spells CASRQGTAYSPLHF. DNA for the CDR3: TGTGCCAGCAGGCAAGGGACAGCCTATTCACCCCTCCACTTT.

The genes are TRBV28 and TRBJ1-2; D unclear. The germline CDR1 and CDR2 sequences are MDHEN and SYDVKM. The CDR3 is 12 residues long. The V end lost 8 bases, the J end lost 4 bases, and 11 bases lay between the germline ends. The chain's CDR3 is CASSSPVYGYTF. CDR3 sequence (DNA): TGTGCCAGCTCTTCCCCTGTCTATGGCTACACCTTC.

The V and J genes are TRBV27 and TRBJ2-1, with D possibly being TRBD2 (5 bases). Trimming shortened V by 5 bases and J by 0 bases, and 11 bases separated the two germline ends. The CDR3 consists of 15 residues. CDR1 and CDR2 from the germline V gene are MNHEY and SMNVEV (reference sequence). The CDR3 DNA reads TGTGCCAGCAGTGGAGGCAGTAGCTCCTACAATGAGCAGTTCTTC. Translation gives CASSGGSSSYNEQFF.

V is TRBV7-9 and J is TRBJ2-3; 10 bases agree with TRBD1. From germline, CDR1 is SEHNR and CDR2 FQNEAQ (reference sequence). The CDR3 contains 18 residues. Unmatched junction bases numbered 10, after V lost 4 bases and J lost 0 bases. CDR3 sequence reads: CASSSTGGAFPSTDTQYF. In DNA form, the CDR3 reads TGTGCCAGCAGCTCGACAGGGGGCGCGTTCCCTAGCACAGATACGCAGTATTTT.

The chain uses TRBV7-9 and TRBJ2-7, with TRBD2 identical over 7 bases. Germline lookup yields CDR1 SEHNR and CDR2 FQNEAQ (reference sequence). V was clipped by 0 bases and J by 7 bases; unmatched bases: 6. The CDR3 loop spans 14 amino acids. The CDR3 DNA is TGTGCCAGCAGCTTAGCCCCGGCGGGGGTAGAGCAGTACTTC. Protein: CASSLAPAGVEQYF.

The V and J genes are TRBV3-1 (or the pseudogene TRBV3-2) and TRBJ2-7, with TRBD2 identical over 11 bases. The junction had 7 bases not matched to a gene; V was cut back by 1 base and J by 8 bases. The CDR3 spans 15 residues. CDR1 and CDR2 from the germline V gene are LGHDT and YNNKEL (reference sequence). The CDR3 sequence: CASSQGTSGRPKQYF. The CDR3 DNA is TGTGCCAGCAGCCAAGGGACTAGCGGGCGCCCCAAGCAGTACTTC.

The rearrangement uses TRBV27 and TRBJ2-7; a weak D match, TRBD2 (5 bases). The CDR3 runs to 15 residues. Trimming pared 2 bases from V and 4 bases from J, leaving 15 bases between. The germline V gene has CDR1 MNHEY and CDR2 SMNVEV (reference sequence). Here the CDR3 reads CASSLDATSIYEQYF. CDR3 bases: TGTGCCAGCAGTTTAGACGCAACTAGTATATACGAGCAGTACTTC.

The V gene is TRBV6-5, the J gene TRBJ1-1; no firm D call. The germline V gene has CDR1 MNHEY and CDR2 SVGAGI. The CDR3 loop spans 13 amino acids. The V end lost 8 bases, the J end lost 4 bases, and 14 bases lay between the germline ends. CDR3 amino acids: CASHSIRGTEAFF. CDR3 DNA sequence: TGTGCCAGCCATAGTATACGCGGCACTGAAGCTTTCTTT.

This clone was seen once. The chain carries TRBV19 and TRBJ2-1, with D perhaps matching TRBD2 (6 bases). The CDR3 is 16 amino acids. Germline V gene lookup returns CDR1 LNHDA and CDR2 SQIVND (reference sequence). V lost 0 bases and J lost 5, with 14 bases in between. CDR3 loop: CASSIDIGGWDNEQFF. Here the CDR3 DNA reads TGTGCCAGTAGTATAGATATCGGGGGTTGGGACAATGAGCAGTTCTTC.

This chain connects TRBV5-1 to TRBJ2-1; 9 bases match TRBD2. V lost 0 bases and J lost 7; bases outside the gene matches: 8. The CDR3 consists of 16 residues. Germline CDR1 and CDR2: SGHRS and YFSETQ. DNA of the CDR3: TGCGCCAGCAGCTTGGCCGGTCAACTAGCGGGTAATGAGCAGTTCTTC. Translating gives CASSLAGQLAGNEQFF.

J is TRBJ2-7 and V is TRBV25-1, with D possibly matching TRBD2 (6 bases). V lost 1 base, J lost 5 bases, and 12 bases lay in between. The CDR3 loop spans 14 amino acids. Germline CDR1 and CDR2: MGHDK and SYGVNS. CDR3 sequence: CASSESRREHEQYF. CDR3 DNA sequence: TGTGCCAGCAGTGAATCAAGGAGGGAGCACGAGCAGTACTTC.

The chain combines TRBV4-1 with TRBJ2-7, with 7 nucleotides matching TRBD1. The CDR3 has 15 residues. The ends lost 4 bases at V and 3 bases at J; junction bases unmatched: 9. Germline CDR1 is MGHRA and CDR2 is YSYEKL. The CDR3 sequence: CASSRGTDRSYEQYF. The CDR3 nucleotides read TGCGCCAGCAGCCGAGGGACAGACCGAAGCTACGAGCAGTACTTC.

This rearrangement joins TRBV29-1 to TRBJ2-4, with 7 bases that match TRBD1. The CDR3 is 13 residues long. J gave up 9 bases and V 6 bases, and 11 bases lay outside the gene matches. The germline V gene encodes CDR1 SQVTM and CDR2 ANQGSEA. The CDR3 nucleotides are TGCAGCGTCATCTTCGGACAGGTTGGCATTCAGTACTTC. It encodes CSVIFGQVGIQYF.

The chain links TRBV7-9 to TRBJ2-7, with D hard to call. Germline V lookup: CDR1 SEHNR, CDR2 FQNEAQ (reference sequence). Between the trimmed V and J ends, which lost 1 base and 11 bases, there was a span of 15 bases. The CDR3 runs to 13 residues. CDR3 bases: TGTGCCAGCAGCTTAGACAGACAAATTATAAAGTACTTC. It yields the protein CASSLDRQIIKYF. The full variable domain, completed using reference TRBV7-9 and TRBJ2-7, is DTGVSQNPRHKITKRGQNVTFRCDPISEHNRLYWYRQTLGQGPEFLTYFQNEAQLEKSRLLSDRFSAERPKGSFSTLEIQRTEQGDSAMYLCASSLDRQIIKYFGPGTRLTVT.

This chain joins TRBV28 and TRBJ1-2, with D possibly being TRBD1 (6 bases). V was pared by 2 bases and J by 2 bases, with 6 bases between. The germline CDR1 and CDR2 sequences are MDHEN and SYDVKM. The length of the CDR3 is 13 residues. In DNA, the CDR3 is TGTGCCAGCAGTTTAGGGACAAACTATGGCTACACCTTC. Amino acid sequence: CASSLGTNYGYTF.

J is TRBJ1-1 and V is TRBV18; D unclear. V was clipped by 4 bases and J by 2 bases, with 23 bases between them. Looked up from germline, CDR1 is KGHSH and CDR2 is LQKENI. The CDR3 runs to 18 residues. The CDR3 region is CASSRRVDPKSLNTEAFF. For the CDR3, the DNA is TGTGCCAGCTCACGGCGGGTCGACCCCAAATCCCTTAACACTGAAGCTTTCTTT.

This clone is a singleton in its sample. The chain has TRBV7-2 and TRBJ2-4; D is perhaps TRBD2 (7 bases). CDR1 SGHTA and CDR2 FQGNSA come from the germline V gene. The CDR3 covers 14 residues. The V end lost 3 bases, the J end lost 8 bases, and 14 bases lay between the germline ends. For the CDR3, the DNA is TGTGCCAGCAGCTTGGGGGGGCGAGATGACATTCAGTACTTC. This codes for CASSLGGRDDIQYF.

CDR3 residues: CASSLGGQGVSPLHF. The CDR3 coding sequence is TGTGCCAGCAGTTTAGGGGGACAGGGGGTTTCACCCCTCCACTTT. This sequence joins TRBV28 and TRBJ1-6; TRBD1 matches at 11 bases. CDR3 length: 15 residues. Germline V CDR1 and CDR2: MDHEN, SYDVKM. V trimming: 2 bases; J trimming: 9 bases; junction bases outside the gene matches: 3.

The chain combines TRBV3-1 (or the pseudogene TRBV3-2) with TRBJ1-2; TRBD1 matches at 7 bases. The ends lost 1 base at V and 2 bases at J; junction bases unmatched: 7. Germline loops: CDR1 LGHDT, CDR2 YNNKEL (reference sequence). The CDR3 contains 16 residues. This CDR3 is CASSQGGRGTNYGYTF. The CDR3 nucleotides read TGTGCCAGCAGCCAAGGGGGCAGGGGGACGAACTATGGCTACACCTTC.

Here the CDR3 reads CASSSEVGPQHEQYF. Here the CDR3 DNA reads TGTGCCAGCAGTTCAGAGGTCGGCCCCCAGCACGAGCAGTACTTC. The gene calls are TRBV7-2 and TRBJ2-7, with unresolved D. Germline V gives CDR1 SGHTA, CDR2 FQGNSA. V was cut by 6 bases and J by 5 bases, with 20 bases left in between. The CDR3 has 15 amino acids. The whole variable domain, filled in from reference TRBV7-2 and TRBJ2-7, reads GAGVSQSPSNKVTEKGKDVELRCDPISGHTALYWYRQSLGQGLEFLIYFQGNSAPDKSGLPSDRFSAERTGGSVSTLTIQRTQQEDSAVYLCASSSEVGPQHEQYFGPGTRLTVT.

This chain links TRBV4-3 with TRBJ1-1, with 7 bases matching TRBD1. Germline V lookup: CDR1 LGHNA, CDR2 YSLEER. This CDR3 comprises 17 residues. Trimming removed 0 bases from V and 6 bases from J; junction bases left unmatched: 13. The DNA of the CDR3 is TGCGCCAGCAGCCAAGATATAACAGGGGAAGTTTTTGCTGAAGCTTTCTTT. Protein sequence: CASSQDITGEVFAEAFF.

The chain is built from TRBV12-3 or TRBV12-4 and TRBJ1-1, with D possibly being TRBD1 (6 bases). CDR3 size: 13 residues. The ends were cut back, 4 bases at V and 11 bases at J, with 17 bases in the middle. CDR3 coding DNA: TGTGCCAGCAGTTCGGCATCCAGGGGTGGGGCTTTCTTT. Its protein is CASSSASRGGAFF.

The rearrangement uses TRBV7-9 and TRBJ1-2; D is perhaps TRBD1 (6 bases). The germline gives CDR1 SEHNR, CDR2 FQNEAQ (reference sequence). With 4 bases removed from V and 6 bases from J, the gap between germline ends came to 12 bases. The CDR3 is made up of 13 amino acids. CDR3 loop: CASSWNRADGYTF. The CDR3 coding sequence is TGTGCCAGCAGCTGGAACAGGGCAGATGGCTACACCTTC. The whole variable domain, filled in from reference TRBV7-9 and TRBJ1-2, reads DTGVSQNPRHKITKRGQNVTFRCDPISEHNRLYWYRQTLGQGPEFLTYFQNEAQLEKSRLLSDRFSAERPKGSFSTLEIQRTEQGDSAMYLCASSWNRADGYTFGSGTRLTVV.

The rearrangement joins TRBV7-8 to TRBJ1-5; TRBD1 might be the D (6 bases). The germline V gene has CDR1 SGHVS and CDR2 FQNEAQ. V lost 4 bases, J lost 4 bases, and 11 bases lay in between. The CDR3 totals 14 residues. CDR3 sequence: CASSSDRRNQPQHF. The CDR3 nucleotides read TGTGCCAGCAGCTCAGACAGGAGAAATCAGCCCCAGCATTTT. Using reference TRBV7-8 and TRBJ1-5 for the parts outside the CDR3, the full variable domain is GAGVSQSPRYKVAKRGQDVALRCDPISGHVSLFWYQQALGQGPEFLTYFQNEAQLDKSGLPSDRFFAERPEGSVSTLKIQRTQQEDSAVYLCASSSDRRNQPQHFGDGTRLSIL.